The clone carrying this T cell receptor (beta chain) was counted between two and nine times. Sequenced by immunoSEQ multiplex PCR; TCRdb stores in-frame clones only, minus some. Of 130,000 or so clones listed, 70% to 85% are singletons. This specimen belongs to a study of blood T cell repertoires in COVID-19. The CDR3 extends over 12 amino acids. Germline assignment: CDR1 SGHNT and CDR2 YYREEE (reference sequence). The V gene end was trimmed by 4 bases and the J gene end by 9 bases; junction bases not matched to a gene: 7. The V call is TRBV5-4, the J call TRBJ2-7, with TRBD1 matching over 7 bases. Material: peripheral blood. The clonotype comes from an elderly woman with acute or convalescent COVID-19. CDR3 amino acids: CASSTTGRGQYF. The CDR3 bases are TGTGCCAGCAGCACGACAGGGCGAGGGCAGTACTTC.